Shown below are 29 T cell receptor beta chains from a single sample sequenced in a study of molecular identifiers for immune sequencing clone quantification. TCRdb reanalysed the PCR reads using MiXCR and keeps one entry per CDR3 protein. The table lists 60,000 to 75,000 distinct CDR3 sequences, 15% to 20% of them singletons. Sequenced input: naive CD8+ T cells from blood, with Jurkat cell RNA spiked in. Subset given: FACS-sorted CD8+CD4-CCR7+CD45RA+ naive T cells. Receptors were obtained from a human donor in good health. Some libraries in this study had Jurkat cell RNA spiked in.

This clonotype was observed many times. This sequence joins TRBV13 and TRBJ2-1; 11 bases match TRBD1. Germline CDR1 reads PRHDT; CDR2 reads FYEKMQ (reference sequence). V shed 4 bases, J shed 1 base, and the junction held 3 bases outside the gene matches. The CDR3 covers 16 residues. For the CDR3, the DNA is TGTGCCAGCAGCTGGGGACAGGGGGGTTCCTACAATGAGCAGTTCTTC. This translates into CASSWGQGGSYNEQFF.

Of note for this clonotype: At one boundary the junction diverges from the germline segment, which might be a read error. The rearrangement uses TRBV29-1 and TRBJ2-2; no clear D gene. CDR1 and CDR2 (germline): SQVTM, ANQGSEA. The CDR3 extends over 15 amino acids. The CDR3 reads CGVTLDPTNTGELFF. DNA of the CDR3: TGCGGCGTTACATTGGACCCAACAAACACCGGGGAGCTGTTTTTT.

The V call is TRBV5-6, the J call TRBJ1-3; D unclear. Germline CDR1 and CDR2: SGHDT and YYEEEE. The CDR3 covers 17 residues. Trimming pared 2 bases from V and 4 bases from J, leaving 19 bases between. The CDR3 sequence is CASSLLTVGSSGNTIYF. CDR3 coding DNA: TGTGCCAGCAGCTTATTGACGGTCGGTAGCTCCGGAAACACCATATATTTT.

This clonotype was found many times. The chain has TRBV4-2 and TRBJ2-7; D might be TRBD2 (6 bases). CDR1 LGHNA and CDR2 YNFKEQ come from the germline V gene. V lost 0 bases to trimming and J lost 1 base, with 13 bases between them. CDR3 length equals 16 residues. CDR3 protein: CASSQDPGSGSYEQYF. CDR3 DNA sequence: TGTGCCAGCAGCCAAGACCCCGGGAGTGGGTCCTACGAGCAGTACTTC.

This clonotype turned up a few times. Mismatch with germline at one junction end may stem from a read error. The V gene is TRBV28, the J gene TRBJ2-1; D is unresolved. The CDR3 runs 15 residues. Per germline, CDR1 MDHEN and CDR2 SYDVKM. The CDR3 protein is CASSLLVGKGNEQFF. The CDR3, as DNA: TGTGCCAGTAGTTTATTGGTCGGAAAGGGCAATGAGCAGTTCTTC.

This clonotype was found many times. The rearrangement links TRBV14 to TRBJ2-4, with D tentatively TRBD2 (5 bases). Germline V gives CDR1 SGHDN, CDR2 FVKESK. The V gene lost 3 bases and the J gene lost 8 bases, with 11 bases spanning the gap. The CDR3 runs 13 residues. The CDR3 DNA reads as TGTGCCAGCAGCCAGTTGAAGAGGGACATTCAGTACTTC. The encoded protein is CASSQLKRDIQYF.

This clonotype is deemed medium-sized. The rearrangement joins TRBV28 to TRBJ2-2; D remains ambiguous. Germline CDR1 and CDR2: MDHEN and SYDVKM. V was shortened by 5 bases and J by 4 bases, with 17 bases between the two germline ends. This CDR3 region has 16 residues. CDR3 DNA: TGTGCCAGCAGTCCTCTAGGGATAGTGCTCACCGGGGAGCTGTTTTTT. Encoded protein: CASSPLGIVLTGELFF. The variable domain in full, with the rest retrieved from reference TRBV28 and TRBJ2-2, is DVKVTQSSRYLVKRTGEKVFLECVQDMDHENMFWYRQDPGLGLRLIYFSYDVKMKEKGDIPEGYSVSREKKERFSLILESASTNQTSMYLCASSPLGIVLTGELFFGEGSRLTVL.

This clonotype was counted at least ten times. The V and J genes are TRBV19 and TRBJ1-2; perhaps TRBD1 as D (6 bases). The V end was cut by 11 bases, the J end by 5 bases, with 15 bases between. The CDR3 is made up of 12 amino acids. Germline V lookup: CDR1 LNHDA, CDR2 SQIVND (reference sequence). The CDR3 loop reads CALGGTPYGYTF. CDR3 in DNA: TGTGCCCTAGGGGGGACTCCGTATGGCTACACCTTC.

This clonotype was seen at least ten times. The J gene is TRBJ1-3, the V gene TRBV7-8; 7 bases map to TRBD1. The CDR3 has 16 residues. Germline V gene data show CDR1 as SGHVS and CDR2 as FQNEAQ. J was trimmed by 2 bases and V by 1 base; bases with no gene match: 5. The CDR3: CASSLEGQMAGNTIYF. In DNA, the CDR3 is TGTGCCAGCAGCTTAGAGGGACAGATGGCTGGAAACACCATATATTTT.

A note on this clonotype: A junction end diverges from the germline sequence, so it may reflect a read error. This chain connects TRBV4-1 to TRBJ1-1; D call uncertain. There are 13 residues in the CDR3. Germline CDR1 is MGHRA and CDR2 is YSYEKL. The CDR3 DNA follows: TGCGCCAGCAGCCAAGGGGCTGCCACTGAAGCTTTCTTC. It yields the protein CASSQGAATEAFF.

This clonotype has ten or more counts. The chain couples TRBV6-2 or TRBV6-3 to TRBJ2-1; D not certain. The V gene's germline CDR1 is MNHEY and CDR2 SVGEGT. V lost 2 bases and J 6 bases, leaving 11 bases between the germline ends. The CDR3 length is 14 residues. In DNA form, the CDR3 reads TGTGCCAGCAGTTACACAGATTTCCTCAATGAGCAGTTCTTC. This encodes CASSYTDFLNEQFF.

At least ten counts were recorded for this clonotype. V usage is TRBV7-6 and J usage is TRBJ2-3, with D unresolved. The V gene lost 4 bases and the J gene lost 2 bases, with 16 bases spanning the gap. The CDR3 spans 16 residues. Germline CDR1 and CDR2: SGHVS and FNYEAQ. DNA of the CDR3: TGTGCCAGCAGCTCCCTTCCATGGGATGACACAGATACGCAGTATTTT. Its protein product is CASSSLPWDDTDTQYF.

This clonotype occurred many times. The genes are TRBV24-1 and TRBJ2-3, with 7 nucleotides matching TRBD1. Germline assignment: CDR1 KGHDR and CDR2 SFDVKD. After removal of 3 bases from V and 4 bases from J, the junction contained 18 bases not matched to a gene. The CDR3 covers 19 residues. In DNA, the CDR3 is TGTGCCACCAGTGATCCGAGGGACAGAGCGTCCTTTAACGCAGATACGCAGTATTTT. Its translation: CATSDPRDRASFNADTQYF.

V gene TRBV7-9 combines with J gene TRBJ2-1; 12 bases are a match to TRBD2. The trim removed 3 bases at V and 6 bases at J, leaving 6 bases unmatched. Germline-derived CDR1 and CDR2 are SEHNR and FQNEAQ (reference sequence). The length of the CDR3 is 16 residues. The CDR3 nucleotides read TGTGCCAGCAGCTTCTCTAGCGGGAGGGGTGGCAATGAGCAGTTCTTC. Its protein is CASSFSSGRGGNEQFF.

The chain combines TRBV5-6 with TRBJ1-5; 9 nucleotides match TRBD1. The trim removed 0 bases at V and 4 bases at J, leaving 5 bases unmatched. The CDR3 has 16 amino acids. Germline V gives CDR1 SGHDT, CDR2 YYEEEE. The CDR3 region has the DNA TGTGCCAGCAGCTTGGCGGGACAGGGTGGGAATCAGCCCCAGCATTTT. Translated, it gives CASSLAGQGGNQPQHF. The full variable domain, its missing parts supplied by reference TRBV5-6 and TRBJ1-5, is DAGVTQSPTHLIKTRGQQVTLRCSPKSGHDTVSWYQQALGQGPQFIFQYYEEEERQRGNFPDRFSGHQFPNYSSELNVNALLLGDSALYLCASSLAGQGGNQPQHFGDGTRLSIL.

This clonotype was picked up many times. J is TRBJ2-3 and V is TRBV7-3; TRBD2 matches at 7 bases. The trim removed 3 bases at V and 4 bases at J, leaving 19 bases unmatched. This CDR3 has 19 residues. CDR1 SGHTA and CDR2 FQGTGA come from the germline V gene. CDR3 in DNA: TGTGCCAGCAGCTTTTATCCCAGCGGGACCGCCCCAGGAGCAGATACGCAGTATTTT. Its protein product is CASSFYPSGTAPGADTQYF.

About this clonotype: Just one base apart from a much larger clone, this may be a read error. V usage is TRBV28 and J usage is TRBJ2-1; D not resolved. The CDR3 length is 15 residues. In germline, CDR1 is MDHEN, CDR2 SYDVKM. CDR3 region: CAGSFLQFGYNEQFF. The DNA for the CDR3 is TGTGCCGGCAGTTTTTTGCAGTTCGGGTACAATGAGCAGTTCTTC.

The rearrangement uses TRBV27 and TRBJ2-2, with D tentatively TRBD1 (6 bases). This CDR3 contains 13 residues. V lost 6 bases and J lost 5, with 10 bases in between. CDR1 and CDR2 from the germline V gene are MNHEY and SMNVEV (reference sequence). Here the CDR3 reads CASSPTGTGELFF. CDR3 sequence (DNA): TGTGCCAGCAGCCCTACAGGGACCGGGGAGCTGTTTTTT.

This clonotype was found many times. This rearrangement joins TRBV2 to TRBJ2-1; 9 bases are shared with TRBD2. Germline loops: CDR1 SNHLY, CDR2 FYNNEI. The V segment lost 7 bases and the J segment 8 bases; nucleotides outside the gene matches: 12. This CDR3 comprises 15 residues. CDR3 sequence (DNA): TGTGCCAGCATTTCGTCGCCTAGCGGGATTTATGAGCAGTTCTTC. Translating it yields CASISSPSGIYEQFF.

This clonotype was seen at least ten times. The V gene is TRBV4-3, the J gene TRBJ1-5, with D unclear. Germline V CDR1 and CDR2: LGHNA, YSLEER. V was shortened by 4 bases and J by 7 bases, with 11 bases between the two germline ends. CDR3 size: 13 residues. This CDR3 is CASSPGRFQPQHF. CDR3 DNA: TGCGCCAGCAGCCCCGGCCGGTTCCAGCCCCAGCATTTT.

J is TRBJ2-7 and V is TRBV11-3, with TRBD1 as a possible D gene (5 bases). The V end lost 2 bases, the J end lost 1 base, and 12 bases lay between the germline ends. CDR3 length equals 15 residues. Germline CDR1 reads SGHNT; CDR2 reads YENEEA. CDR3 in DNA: TGTGCCAGCAGCTTATTAGCAAGACAGTCCTACGAGCAGTACTTC. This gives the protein CASSLLARQSYEQYF.

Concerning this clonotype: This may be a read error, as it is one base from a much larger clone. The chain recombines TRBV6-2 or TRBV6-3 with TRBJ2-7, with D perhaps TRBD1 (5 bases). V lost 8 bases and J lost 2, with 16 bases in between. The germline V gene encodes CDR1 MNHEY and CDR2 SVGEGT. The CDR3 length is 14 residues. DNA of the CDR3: TGTGCCAGCGGTGTCGTCCTGGACACCTACGAGCAGTACTTC. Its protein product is CASGVVLDTYEQYF.

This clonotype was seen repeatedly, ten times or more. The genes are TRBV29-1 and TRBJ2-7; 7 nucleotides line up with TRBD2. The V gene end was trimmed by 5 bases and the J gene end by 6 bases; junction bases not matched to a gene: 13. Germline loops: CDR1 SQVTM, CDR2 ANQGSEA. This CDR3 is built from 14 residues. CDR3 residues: CSVSGLERAGEQYF. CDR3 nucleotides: TGCAGCGTTTCCGGACTAGAGCGAGCGGGCGAGCAGTACTTC.

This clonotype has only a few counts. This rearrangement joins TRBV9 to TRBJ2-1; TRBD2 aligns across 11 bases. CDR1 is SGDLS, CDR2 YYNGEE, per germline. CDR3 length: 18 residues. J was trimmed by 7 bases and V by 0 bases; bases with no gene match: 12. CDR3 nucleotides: TGTGCCAGCAGCGTAGAGGTTAAGACTAGCGGGGAAGGGAATGAGCAGTTCTTC. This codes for CASSVEVKTSGEGNEQFF.

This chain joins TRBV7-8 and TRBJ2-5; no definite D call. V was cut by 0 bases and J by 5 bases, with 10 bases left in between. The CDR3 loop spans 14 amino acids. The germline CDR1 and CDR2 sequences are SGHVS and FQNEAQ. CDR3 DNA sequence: TGTGCCAGCAGCTTAGCGTCACCCGGGGAGACCCAGTACTTC. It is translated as CASSLASPGETQYF.

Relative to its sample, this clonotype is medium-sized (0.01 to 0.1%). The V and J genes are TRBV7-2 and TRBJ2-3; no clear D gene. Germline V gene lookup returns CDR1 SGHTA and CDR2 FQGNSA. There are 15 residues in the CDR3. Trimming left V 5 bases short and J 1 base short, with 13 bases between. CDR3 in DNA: TGTGCCAGCAGCCCCCCTACCTCGGGCACAGATACGCAGTATTTT. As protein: CASSPPTSGTDTQYF.

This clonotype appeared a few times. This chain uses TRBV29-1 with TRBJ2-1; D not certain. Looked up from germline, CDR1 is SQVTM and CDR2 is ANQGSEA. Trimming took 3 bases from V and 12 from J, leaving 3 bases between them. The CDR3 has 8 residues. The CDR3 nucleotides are TGCAGCGTTGATCGGCAGTTCTTC. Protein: CSVDRQFF.

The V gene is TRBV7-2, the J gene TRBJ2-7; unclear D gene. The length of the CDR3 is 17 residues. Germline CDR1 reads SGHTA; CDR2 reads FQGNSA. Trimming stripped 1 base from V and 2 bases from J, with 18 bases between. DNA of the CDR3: TGTGCCAGCAGCTTAGAGATTGCACGGGTTATCCCCTACGAGCAGTACTTC. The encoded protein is CASSLEIARVIPYEQYF.

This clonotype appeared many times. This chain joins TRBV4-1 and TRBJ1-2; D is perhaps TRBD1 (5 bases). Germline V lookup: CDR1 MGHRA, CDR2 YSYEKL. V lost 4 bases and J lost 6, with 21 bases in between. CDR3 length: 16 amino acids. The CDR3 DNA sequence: TGCGCCAGCAGCCCGCAAGGGGCGGCATTTTTCGATGGCTACACCTTC. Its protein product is CASSPQGAAFFDGYTF.